The text below deals with one T cell receptor (beta chain). This sample was taken from a study of blood T cell repertoires in COVID-19. As originally analysed: How many nucleated cells were present was estimated from reference gene primer amplification. TCRdb keeps only in-frame clones here, not all; method: immunoSEQ multiplex PCR. V, J and clone size are those of that table, while D and trimming were read from the DNA. Of about 250,000 clones listed, around 88% are singletons. J was trimmed by 0 bases and V by 3 bases; bases with no gene match: 5. Germline lookup yields CDR1 DFQATT and CDR2 SNEGSKA (reference sequence). The CDR3 runs to 14 residues. The Seattle patients, enrolled during active infection, were followed longitudinally.

The sequence derives from a woman aged 25 to 39 with COVID-19, enrolled during active disease. The chain combines TRBV20-1 with TRBJ2-7; 7 bases agree with TRBD2. Sample: peripheral blood. CDR3 bases: TGCAGTGCTAGTTGGCGGGGGTTCTCCTACGAGCAGTACTTC. This encodes CSASWRGFSYEQYF.